The next 9 T cell receptor beta chains were all read from a single sample in a study of blood T cell repertoires in COVID-19. Sequencing was performed with immunoSEQ multiplex PCR; in TCRdb, only in-frame clones are kept and a portion is missing. The sample shows 160,000 or so clones, approximately 84% of them seen only once. Sequencing used peripheral blood. These receptor sequences come from a man in his forties or fifties with acute or convalescent COVID-19.

The rearrangement joins TRBV3-1 (or the pseudogene TRBV3-2) to TRBJ1-2; maybe TRBD1 (6 bases). The CDR3 has 16 amino acids. CDR1 and CDR2 from the germline V gene are LGHDT and YNNKEL (reference sequence). V lost 1 base to trimming and J lost 6 bases, with 18 bases between them. This CDR3 reads CASSQGVRGRSDGYTF. DNA for the CDR3: TGTGCCAGCAGCCAAGGTGTCAGGGGTAGAAGTGATGGCTACACCTTC.

This sequence joins TRBV10-3 and TRBJ1-1; TRBD1 aligns across 7 bases. CDR3 size: 13 residues. In germline, CDR1 is ENHRY, CDR2 SYGVKD. V lost 7 bases to trimming and J lost 5 bases; unmatched junction nucleotides: 7. The CDR3 region is CAINRGVGTEAFF. The CDR3 DNA follows: TGTGCCATCAACAGGGGAGTGGGGACTGAAGCTTTCTTT.

V is TRBV6-1 and J is TRBJ2-5; 8 bases are a match to TRBD1. The germline V gene encodes CDR1 MNHNS and CDR2 SASEGT. V lost 1 base and J lost 4; bases outside the gene matches: 5. This CDR3 is built from 15 residues. This chain's CDR3 is CASSEGGQVGETQYF. The CDR3 DNA follows: TGTGCCAGCAGTGAAGGGGGACAGGTGGGAGAGACCCAGTACTTC.

The chain couples TRBV5-1 to TRBJ2-5; 8 positions agree with TRBD2. This CDR3 has 17 amino acids. Trimming at V came to 2 bases and at J to 3 bases, leaving 12 bases not matched to a gene. The V gene's germline CDR1 is SGHRS and CDR2 YFSETQ. CDR3 DNA: TGCGCCAGCAGCTTAGGGAGTAGCGGGGTATTCAAAGAGACCCAGTACTTC. Translated, it gives CASSLGSSGVFKETQYF.

This chain links TRBV7-2 with TRBJ2-7, with 7 bases lining up with TRBD1. The CDR3 extends over 14 amino acids. V lost 5 bases and J lost 7; bases outside the gene matches: 11. Per germline, CDR1 SGHTA and CDR2 FQGNSA. In DNA, the CDR3 is TGTGCCAGCAGCACTTCGACAGGGCGGAGGGAGCAGTACTTC. Amino acid sequence: CASSTSTGRREQYF.

The chain employs TRBV5-1 and TRBJ1-2; D unclear. The CDR3 is 16 amino acids. Trimming stripped 0 bases from V and 0 bases from J, with 12 bases between. CDR1 and CDR2 (germline): SGHRS, YFSETQ. The CDR3 DNA sequence: TGCGCCAGCAGCTTGGCCTTGGCAGCGACTAACTATGGCTACACCTTC. Its translation is CASSLALAATNYGYTF. The full variable domain, rest sourced from reference TRBV5-1 and TRBJ1-2, is KAGVTQTPRYLIKTRGQQVTLSCSPISGHRSVSWYQQTPGQGLQFLFEYFSETQRNKGNFPGRFSGRQFSNSRSEMNVSTLELGDSALYLCASSLALAATNYGYTFGSGTRLTVV.

The chain's CDR3 is CASLGPGIYEQYF. The CDR3 nucleotides are TGTGCCAGCTTGGGGCCAGGGATCTACGAGCAGTACTTC. This rearrangement joins TRBV7-2 to TRBJ2-7, with a tentative D call TRBD1 (5 bases). Trimming cost V 8 bases and J 3 bases, with 14 bases left between them. The germline gives CDR1 SGHTA, CDR2 FQGNSA. The CDR3 is made up of 13 amino acids.

This clone was detected only once. The V call is TRBV18, the J call TRBJ1-2, with 8 bases fitting TRBD1. Germline values: CDR1 KGHSH, CDR2 LQKENI. With V trimmed by 3 bases and J by 2 bases, 11 bases remained unmatched. CDR3 size: 17 residues. In DNA form, the CDR3 reads TGTGCCAGCTCACCTCCAATACAGGGGGGCTCGAACTATGGCTACACCTTC. Encoded protein: CASSPPIQGGSNYGYTF.

The gene calls are TRBV18 and TRBJ1-4; TRBD1 might be the D (6 bases). Trimming shortened V by 2 bases and J by 7 bases, and 20 bases separated the two germline ends. Germline V CDR1 and CDR2: KGHSH, LQKENI. The CDR3 spans 17 residues. The CDR3 reads CASSPVRSGDNSEKLFF. The DNA of the CDR3 is TGTGCCAGCTCACCAGTGCGGTCAGGGGACAATAGTGAAAAACTGTTTTTT.